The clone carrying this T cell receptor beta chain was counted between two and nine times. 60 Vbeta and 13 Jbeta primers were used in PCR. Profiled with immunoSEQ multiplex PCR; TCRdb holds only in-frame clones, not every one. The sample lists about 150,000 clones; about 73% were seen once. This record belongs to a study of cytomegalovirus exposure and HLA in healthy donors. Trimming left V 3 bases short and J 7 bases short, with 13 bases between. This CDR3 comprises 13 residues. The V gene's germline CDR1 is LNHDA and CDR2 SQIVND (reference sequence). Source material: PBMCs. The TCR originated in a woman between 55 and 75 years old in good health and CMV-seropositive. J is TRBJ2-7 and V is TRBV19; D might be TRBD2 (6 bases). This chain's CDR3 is CASSISGRLEQYF. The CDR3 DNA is TGTGCCAGTAGTATTAGCGGCCGCCTAGAGCAGTACTTC.